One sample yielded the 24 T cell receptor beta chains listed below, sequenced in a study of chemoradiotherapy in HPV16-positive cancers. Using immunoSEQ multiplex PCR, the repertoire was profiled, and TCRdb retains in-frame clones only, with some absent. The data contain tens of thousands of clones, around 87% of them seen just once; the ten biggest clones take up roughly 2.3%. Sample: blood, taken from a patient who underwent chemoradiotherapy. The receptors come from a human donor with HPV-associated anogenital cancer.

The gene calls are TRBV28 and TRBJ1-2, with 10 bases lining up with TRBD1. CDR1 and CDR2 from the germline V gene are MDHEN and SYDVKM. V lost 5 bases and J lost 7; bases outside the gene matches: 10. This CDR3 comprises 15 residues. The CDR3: CASSQPGQGWGGYTF. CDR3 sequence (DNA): TGTGCCAGCAGTCAACCGGGACAGGGGTGGGGTGGCTACACCTTC.

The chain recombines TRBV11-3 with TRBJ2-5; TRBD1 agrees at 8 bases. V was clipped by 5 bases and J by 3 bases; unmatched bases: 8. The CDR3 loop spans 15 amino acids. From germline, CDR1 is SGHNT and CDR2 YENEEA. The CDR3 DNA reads TGTGCCAGCAGCCCCGAGGACAGGGTTGAAGAGACCCAGTACTTC. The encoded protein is CASSPEDRVEETQYF.

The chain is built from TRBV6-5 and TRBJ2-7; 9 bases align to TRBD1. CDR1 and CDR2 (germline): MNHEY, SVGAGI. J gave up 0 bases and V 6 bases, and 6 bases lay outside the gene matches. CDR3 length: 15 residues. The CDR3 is CASRRDRDGSYEQYF. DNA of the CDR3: TGTGCCAGCAGGAGGGACAGGGACGGCTCCTACGAGCAGTACTTC.

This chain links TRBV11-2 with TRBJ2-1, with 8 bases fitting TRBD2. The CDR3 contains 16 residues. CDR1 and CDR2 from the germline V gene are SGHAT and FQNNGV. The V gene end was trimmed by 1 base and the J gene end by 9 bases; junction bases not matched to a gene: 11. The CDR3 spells CASSLGQPGGRGEQFF. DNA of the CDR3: TGTGCCAGCAGCTTAGGTCAACCGGGAGGGCGGGGTGAGCAGTTCTTC.

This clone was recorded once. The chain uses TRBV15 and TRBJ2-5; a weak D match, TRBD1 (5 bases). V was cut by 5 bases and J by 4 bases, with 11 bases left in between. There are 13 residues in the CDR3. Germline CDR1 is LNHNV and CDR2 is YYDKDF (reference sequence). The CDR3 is CATSGQGGETQYF. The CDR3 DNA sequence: TGTGCCACCAGCGGGCAGGGTGGAGAGACCCAGTACTTC.

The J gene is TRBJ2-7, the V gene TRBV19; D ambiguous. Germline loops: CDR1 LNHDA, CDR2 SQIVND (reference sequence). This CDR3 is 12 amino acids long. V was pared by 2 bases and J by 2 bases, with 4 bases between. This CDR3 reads CASSINTYEQYF. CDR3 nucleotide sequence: TGTGCCAGTAGTATAAACACCTACGAGCAGTACTTC.

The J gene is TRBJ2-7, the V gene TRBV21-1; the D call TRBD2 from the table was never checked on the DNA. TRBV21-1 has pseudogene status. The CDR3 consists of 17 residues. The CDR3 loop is CASSPKTSGRALHEQYF. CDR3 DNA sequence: TGTGCCAGCAGCCCCAAAACTAGCGGGAGGGCCCTCCACGAGCAGTACTTC.

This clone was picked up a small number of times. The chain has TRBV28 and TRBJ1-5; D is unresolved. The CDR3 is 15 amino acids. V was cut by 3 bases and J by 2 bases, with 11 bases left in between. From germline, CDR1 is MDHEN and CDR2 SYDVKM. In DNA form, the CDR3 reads TGTGCCAGCAGTTTTATGGTGGCAGGCAATCAGCCCCAGCATTTT. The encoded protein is CASSFMVAGNQPQHF.

CDR3 in DNA: TGCAGCCTCAGACAGGGCCGAGAGACCCAGTACTTC. This sequence encodes CSLRQGRETQYF. This rearrangement joins TRBV29-1 to TRBJ2-5; TRBD1 matches at 7 bases. The CDR3 covers 12 residues. The J segment lost 4 bases and the V segment lost 8 bases, leaving 7 bases of the junction unmatched. In germline, CDR1 is SQVTM, CDR2 ANQGSEA.

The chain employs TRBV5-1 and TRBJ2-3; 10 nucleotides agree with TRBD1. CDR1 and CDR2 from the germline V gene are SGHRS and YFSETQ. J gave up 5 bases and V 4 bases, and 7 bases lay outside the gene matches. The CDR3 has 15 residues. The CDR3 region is CASSPGTGALDTQYF. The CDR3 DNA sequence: TGCGCCAGCAGCCCCGGGACAGGGGCATTAGATACGCAGTATTTT.

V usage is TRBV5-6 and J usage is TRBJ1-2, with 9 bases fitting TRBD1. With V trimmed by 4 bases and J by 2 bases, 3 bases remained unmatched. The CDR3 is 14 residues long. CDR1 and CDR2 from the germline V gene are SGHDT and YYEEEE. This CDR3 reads CASSPGQGNYGYTF. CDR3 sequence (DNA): TGTGCCAGCAGCCCTGGACAGGGGAACTATGGCTACACCTTC.

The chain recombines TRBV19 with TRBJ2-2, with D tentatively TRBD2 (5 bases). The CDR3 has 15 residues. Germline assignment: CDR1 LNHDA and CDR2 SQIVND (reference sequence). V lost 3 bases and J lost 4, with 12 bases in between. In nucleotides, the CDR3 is TGTGCCAGTAGTATCAGTCCCGAGGGCACCGGGGAGCTGTTTTTT. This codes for CASSISPEGTGELFF. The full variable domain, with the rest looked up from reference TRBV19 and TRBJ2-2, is DGGITQSPKYLFRKEGQNVTLSCEQNLNHDAMYWYRQDPGQGLRLIYYSQIVNDFQKGDIAEGYSVSREKKESFPLTVTSAQKNPTAFYLCASSISPEGTGELFFGEGSRLTVL.

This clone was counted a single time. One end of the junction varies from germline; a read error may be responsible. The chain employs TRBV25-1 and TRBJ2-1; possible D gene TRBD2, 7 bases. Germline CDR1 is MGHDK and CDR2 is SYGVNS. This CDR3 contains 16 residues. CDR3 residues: CVSSEWLGEGDNEQFF. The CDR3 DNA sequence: TGTGTCAGCAGTGAGTGGTTGGGGGAGGGGGACAATGAGCAGTTCTTC.

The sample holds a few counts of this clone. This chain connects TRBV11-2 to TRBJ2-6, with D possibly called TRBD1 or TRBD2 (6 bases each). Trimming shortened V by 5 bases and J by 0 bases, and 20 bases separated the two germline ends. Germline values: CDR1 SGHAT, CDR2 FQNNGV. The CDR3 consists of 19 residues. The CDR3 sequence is CASSLRGSGVASGANVLTF. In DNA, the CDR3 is TGTGCCAGCAGCCTCAGGGGTAGCGGTGTCGCCTCTGGGGCCAACGTCCTGACTTTC.

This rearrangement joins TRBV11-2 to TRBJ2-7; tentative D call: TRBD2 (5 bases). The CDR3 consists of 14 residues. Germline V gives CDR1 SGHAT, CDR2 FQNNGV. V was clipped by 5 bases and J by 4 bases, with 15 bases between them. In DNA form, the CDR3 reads TGTGCCAGCAGCGGACTCCCCTCCCGGTACGAGCAGTACTTC. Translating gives CASSGLPSRYEQYF.

The CDR3 bases are TGTGCCAGCAGCGTAGGAGGCAGGATGAACACTGAAGCTTTCTTT. Its protein product is CASSVGGRMNTEAFF. The chain joins TRBV9 to TRBJ1-1, with D uncertain. Germline lookup yields CDR1 SGDLS and CDR2 YYNGEE. The CDR3 has 15 amino acids. The V end lost 0 bases, the J end lost 0 bases, and 9 bases lay between the germline ends.

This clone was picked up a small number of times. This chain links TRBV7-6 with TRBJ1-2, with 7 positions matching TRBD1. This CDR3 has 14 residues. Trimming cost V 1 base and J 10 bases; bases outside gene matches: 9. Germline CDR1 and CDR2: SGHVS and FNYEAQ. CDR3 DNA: TGTGCCAGCAGCTTAGGGACAGGTGGCGGGTCCTACACCTTC. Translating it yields CASSLGTGGGSYTF.

CDR3 sequence: CASSDTPGGQPQHF. The CDR3, as DNA: TGTGCCAGCAGTGACACCCCTGGTGGTCAGCCCCAGCATTTT. The V call is TRBV6-4, the J call TRBJ1-5; D is undetermined. Trimming left V 2 bases short and J 6 bases short, with 11 bases between. CDR3 length equals 14 residues. The germline V gene has CDR1 MRHNA and CDR2 SNTAGT.

The CDR3 bases are TGTGCCAGCAGCTTGGGGGTGACAGGTACTTCTGAAGCTTTCTTT. This codes for CASSLGVTGTSEAFF. The genes are TRBV5-5 and TRBJ1-1; perhaps TRBD1 as D (6 bases). V dropped 0 bases and J dropped 6 bases, with 15 bases sitting between them. From germline, CDR1 is SGHKS and CDR2 YYEKEE (reference sequence). This CDR3 comprises 15 residues.

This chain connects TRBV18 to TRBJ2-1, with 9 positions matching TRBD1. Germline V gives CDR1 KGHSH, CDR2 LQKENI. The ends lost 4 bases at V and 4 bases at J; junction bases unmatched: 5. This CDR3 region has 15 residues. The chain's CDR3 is CASSLGQGRYNEQFF. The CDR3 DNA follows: TGTGCCAGCTCACTCGGACAGGGGAGGTACAATGAGCAGTTCTTC.

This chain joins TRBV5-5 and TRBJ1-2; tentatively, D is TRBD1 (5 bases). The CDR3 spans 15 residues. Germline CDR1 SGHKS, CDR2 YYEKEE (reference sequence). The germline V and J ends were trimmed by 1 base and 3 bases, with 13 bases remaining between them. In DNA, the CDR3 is TGTGCCAGCAGCTTGTTGGACAAGGGGCACTATGGCTACACCTTC. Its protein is CASSLLDKGHYGYTF.

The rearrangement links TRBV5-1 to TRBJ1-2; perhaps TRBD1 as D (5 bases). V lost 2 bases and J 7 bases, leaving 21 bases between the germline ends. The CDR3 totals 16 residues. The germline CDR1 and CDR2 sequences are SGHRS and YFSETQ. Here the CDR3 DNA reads TGCGCCAGCAGCTTTACCACGGGACTCGAAAGCGGTGGCTACACCTTC. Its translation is CASSFTTGLESGGYTF. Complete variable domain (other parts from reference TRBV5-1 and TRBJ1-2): KAGVTQTPRYLIKTRGQQVTLSCSPISGHRSVSWYQQTPGQGLQFLFEYFSETQRNKGNFPGRFSGRQFSNSRSEMNVSTLELGDSALYLCASSFTTGLESGGYTFGSGTRLTVV.

The DNA of the CDR3 is TGTGCCAGCAGCTTAGAGGGGACAGGGCTTGTCGAGCAGTACTTC. Amino acids: CASSLEGTGLVEQYF. The V gene is TRBV11-3, the J gene TRBJ2-7, with 9 bases lining up with TRBD1. This CDR3 is built from 15 residues. Unmatched junction bases numbered 6, after V lost 0 bases and J lost 6 bases. Germline assignment: CDR1 SGHNT and CDR2 YENEEA.

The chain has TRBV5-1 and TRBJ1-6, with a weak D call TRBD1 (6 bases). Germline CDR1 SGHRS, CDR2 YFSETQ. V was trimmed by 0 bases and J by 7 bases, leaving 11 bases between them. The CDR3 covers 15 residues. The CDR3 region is CASSLGQGWNSPLHF. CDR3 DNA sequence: TGCGCCAGCAGCTTGGGGCAGGGGTGGAATTCACCCCTCCACTTT.